This TCR beta chain was captured in a study of blood T cell repertoires in COVID-19. Study summary: Collection of acute and convalescent COVID-19 samples took place in the United States, Italy and Spain.

The method was immunoSEQ multiplex PCR; TCRdb's version includes in-frame clones alone and lacks a portion of them. The data hold roughly 50,000 clones, with more than 80% observed a single time. The CDR3 is made up of 14 amino acids. Germline lookup yields CDR1 LGHNT and CDR2 FRNRAP. Trimming removed 3 bases from V and 4 bases from J; junction bases left unmatched: 2. This sequence was found in a human donor in a cohort sampled during active COVID-19. V usage is TRBV12-5 and J usage is TRBJ1-4; 7 bases align to TRBD1. The sequencing sample was made of peripheral blood. The DNA of the CDR3 is TGTGCTAGTGGTTTAGGGACAGATAATGAAAAACTGTTTTTT. It specifies CASGLGTDNEKLFF.